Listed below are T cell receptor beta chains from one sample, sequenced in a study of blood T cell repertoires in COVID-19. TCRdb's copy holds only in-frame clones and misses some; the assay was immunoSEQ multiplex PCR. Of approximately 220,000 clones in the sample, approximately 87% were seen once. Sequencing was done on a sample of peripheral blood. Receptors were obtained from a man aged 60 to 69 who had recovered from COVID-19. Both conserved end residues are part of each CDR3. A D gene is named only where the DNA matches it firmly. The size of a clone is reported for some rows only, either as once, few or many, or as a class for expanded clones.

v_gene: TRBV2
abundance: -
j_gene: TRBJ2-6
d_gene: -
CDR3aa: CASMAESGANVLTF
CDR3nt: TGTGCCAGCATGGCCGAATCTGGGGCCAACGTCCTGACTTTC

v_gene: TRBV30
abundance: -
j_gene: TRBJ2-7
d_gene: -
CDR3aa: CAWSLVDWTYEQYF
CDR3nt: TGTGCCTGGAGTCTTGTGGACTGGACCTACGAGCAGTACTTC

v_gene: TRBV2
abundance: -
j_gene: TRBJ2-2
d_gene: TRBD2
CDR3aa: CASSFLAGKNTGELFF
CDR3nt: TGTGCCAGCAGTTTTTTAGCGGGGAAGAACACCGGGGAGCTGTTTTTT

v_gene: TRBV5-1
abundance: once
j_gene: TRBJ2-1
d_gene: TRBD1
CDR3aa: CASSLGQGLGEQFF
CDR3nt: TGCGCCAGCAGCTTGGGACAGGGGCTCGGTGAGCAGTTCTTC

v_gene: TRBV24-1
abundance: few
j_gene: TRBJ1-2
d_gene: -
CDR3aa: CATSAQGYGYTF
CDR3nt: TGTGCCACCAGTGCCCAGGGCTATGGCTACACCTTC

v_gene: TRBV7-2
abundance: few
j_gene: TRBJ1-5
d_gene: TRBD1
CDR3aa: CASSFDRDQPQHF
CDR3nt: TGTGCCAGCAGCTTCGACAGGGATCAGCCCCAGCATTTT

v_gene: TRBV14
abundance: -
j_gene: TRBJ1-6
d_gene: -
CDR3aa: CASSQDPIFAPLHF
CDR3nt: TGTGCCAGCAGCCAAGACCCTATATTTGCACCCCTCCACTTT

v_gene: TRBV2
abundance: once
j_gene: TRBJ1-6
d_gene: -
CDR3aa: CASTRGGNGSPLHF
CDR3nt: TGTGCCAGCACCCGAGGAGGTAATGGTTCACCCCTCCACTTT

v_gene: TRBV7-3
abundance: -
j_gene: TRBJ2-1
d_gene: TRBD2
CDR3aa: CASSSLSGGGNEQFF
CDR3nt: TGTGCCAGCAGCTCCCTGAGCGGGGGAGGAAATGAGCAGTTCTTC

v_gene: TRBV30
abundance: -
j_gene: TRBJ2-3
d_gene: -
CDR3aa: CAWAGTFTDTQYF
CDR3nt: TGTGCCTGGGCCGGGACTTTCACAGATACGCAGTATTTT

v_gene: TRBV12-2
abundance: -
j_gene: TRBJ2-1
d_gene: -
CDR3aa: CASRLAGANTGESAARQGQFF
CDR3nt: TGTGCAAGTCGCTTAGCGGGCGCGAATACCGGGGAGTCGGCGGCCCGTCAAGGGCAGTTCTTC

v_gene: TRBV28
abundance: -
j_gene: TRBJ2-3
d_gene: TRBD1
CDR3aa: CASSRQGAADTQYF
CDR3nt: TGTGCCAGCAGTCGACAGGGGGCTGCAGATACGCAGTATTTT

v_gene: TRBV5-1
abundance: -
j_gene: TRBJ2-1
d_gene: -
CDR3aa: CASSLGPGIGNEQFF
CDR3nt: TGCGCCAGCAGCTTGGGTCCGGGAATAGGGAATGAGCAGTTCTTC

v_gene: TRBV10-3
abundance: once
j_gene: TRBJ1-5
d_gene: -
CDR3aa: CAISESAYQPQHF
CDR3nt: TGTGCCATCAGTGAGTCGGCCTATCAGCCCCAGCATTTT

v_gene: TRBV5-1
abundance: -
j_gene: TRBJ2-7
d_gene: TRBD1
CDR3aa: CASSMASGTGAGEQYF
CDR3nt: TGCGCCAGCAGCATGGCGTCCGGGACAGGGGCGGGGGAGCAGTACTTC

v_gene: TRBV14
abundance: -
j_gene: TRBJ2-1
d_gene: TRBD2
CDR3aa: CASSQDGRLAGGPSYNEQFF
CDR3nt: TGTGCCAGCAGCCAAGATGGTCGACTAGCGGGAGGCCCCTCCTACAATGAGCAGTTCTTC

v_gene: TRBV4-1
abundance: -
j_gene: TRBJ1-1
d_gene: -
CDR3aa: CASSQVGLSTEAFF
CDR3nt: TGCGCCAGCAGCCAAGTGGGCCTGAGCACTGAAGCTTTCTTT

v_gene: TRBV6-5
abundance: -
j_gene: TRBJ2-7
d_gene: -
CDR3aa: CASSLESGYEQYF
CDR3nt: TGTGCCAGCAGTCTCGAGAGTGGCTACGAGCAGTACTTC

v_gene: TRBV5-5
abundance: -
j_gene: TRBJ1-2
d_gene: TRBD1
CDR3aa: CASSLEGQVNYGYTF
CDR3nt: TGTGCCAGCAGCTTGGAGGGACAGGTGAACTATGGCTACACCTTC

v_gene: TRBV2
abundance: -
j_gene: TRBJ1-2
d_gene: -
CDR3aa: CASLVGAGGYTF
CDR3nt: TGTGCCAGCCTCGTGGGGGCGGGTGGCTACACCTTC

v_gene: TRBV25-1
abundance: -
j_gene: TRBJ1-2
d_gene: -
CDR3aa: CASSEGGGYTF
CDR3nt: TGTGCCAGCAGTGAGGGGGGTGGCTACACCTTC

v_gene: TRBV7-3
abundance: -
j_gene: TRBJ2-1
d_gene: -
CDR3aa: CASSLWAFIINEQFF
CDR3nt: TGTGCCAGCAGCTTATGGGCTTTCATTATCAATGAGCAGTTCTTC

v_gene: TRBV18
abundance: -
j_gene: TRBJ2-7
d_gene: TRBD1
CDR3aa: CASSPRTGNYEQYF
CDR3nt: TGTGCCAGCTCACCAAGGACAGGGAACTACGAGCAGTACTTC

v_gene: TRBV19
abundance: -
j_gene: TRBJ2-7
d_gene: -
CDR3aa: CASSIAGAIDEQYF
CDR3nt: TGTGCCAGTAGTATAGCAGGGGCGATCGACGAGCAGTACTTC

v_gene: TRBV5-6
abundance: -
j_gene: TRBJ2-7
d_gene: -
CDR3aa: CASSLASYEQYF
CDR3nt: TGTGCCAGCAGCTTGGCATCCTACGAGCAGTACTTC

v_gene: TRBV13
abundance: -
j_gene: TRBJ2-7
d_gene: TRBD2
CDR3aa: CASSLKRDSYEQYF
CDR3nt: TGTGCCAGCAGCTTAAAGCGGGACTCCTACGAGCAGTACTTC

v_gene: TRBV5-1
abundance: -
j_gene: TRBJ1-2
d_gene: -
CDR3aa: CASSLDTGSGGYTF
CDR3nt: TGCGCCAGCAGCTTGGATACGGGTTCGGGTGGCTACACCTTC

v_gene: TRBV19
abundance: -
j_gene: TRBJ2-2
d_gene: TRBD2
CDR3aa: CASSNWEGSTGELFF
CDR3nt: TGTGCCAGTAGTAACTGGGAGGGAAGCACCGGGGAGCTGTTTTTT

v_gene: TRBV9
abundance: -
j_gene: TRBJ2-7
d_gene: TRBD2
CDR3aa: CASSPLAGGYEQYF
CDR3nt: TGTGCCAGCAGCCCCCTAGCGGGGGGTTACGAGCAGTACTTC

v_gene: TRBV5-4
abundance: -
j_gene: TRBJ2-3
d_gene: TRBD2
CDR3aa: CASSFLAGGPRDTQYF
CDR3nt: TGTGCCAGCAGCTTCTTAGCGGGGGGGCCGAGAGATACGCAGTATTTT

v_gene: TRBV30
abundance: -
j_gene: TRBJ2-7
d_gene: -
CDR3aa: CAWTASTYEQYF
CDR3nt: TGTGCCTGGACCGCTAGCACCTACGAGCAGTACTTC

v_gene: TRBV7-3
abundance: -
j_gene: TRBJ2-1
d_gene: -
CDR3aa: CASSLTGLVREQFF
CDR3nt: TGTGCCAGCAGCTTAACGGGGCTAGTACGTGAGCAGTTCTTC

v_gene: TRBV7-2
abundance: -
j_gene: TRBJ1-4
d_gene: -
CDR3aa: CASSSGTREKLFF
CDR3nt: TGTGCCAGCAGTTCCGGGACACGGGAAAAACTGTTTTTT

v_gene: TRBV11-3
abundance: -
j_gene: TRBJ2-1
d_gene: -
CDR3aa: CASSLGGLRNNEQFF
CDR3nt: TGTGCCAGCAGCTTAGGAGGTCTTAGGAATAATGAGCAGTTCTTC

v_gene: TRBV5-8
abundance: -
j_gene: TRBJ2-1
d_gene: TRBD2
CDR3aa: CASSLSGGLYNEQFF
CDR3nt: TGTGCCAGCAGCCTTAGCGGGGGGTTATACAATGAGCAGTTCTTC

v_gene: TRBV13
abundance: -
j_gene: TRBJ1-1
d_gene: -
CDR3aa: CVSSPNSFEAFF
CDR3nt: TGTGTCAGCAGCCCTAATTCTTTTGAAGCTTTCTTT

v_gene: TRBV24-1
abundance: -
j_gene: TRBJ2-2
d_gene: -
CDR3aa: CAAGGLENTGELFF
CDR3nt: TGTGCCGCCGGGGGACTGGAGAACACCGGGGAGCTGTTTTTT

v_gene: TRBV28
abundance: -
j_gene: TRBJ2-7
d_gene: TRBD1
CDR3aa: CASSLPSGQGSYEQYF
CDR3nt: TGTGCCAGCAGCCTGCCCTCGGGACAGGGCTCCTACGAGCAGTACTTC

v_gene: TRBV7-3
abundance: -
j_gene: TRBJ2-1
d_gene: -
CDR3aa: CASSPVQGGYNEQFF
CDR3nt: TGTGCCAGCAGCCCCGTTCAAGGGGGATACAATGAGCAGTTCTTC

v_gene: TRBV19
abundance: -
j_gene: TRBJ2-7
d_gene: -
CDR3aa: CASSPRERYEQYF
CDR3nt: TGTGCCAGTAGTCCACGAGAGAGGTACGAGCAGTACTTC

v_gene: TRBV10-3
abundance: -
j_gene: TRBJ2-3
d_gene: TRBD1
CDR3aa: CAITRNFGTATDTQYF
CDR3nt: TGTGCCATCACTAGAAACTTTGGGACAGCCACAGATACGCAGTATTTT

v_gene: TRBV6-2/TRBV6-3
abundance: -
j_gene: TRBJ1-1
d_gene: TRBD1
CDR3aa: CASSYRTGTVNTEAFF
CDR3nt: TGTGCCAGCAGTTACCGTACCGGGACAGTGAACACTGAAGCTTTCTTT

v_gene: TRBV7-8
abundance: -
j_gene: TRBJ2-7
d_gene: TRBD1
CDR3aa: CASSPQDRVIIFSYEQYF
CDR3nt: TGTGCCAGCAGCCCCCAGGACAGGGTCATTATTTTTTCCTACGAGCAGTACTTC

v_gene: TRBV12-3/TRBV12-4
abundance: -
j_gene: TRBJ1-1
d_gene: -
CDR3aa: CASSFEVGAFF
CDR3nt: TGTGCCAGCAGTTTTGAGGTAGGAGCTTTCTTT

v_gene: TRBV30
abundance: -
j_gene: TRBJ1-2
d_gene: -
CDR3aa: CAWTNRVNYGYTF
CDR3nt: TGTGCCTGGACCAACAGGGTTAACTATGGCTACACCTTC

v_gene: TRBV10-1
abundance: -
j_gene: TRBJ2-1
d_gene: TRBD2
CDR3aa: CASSELAGVSEQFF
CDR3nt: TGCGCCAGCAGTGAGTTAGCGGGAGTGAGTGAGCAGTTCTTC

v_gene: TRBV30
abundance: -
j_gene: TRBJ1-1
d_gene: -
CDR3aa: CAWDWGGGIDTEAFF
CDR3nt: TGTGCCTGGGACTGGGGGGGAGGGATTGACACTGAAGCTTTCTTT

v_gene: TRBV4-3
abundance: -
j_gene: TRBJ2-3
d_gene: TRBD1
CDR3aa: CASSPSGDRTKDTQYF
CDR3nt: TGCGCCAGCAGCCCCTCGGGGGACAGGACAAAAGATACGCAGTATTTT

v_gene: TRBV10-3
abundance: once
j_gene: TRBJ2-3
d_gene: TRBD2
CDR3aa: CAISESNSGAAQDTQYF
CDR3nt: TGTGCCATCAGTGAGTCGAACAGCGGGGCCGCCCAGGATACGCAGTATTTT

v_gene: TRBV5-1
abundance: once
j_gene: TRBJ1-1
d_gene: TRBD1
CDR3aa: CASSQGGRVLNTEAFF
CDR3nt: TGCGCCAGCAGCCAGGGGGGCAGGGTCCTGAACACTGAAGCTTTCTTT

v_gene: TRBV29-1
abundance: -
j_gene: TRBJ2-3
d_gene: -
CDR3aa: CSVLSTGDTQYF
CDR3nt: TGCAGCGTGCTCTCTACGGGGGATACGCAGTATTTT